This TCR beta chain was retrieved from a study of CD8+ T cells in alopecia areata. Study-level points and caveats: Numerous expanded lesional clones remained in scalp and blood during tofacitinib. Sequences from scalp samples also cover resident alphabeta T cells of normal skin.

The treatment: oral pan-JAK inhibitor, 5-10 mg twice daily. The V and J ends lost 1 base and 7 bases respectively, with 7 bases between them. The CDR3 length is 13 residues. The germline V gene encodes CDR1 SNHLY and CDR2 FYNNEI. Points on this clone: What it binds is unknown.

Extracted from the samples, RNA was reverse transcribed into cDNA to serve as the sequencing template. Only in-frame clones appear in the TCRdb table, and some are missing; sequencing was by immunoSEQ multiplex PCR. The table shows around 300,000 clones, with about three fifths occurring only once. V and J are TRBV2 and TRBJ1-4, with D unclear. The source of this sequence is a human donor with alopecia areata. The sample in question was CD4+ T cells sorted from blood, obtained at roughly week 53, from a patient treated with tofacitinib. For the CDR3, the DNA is TGTGCCAGCAGTGAAGAAATCTTTGAAAAACTGTTTTTT. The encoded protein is CASSEEIFEKLFF.